The entry below describes one T cell receptor beta chain. Its antigen is not known. The validation cohort, a group of over a hundred subjects, included the donors and was separate from the approximately 650-subject first cohort. This specimen belongs to a study of cytomegalovirus exposure and HLA in healthy donors. The data were produced by immunoSEQ multiplex PCR, yet TCRdb's version contains in-frame clones alone and is incomplete. The sample holds tens of thousands of clones, around 89% seen once. Regarding the study as a whole: A classifier reportedly called cytomegalovirus status with high sensitivity and specificity.

With 1 base removed from V and 11 bases from J, the gap between germline ends came to 12 bases. The CDR3 runs 12 residues. CDR1 and CDR2 (germline): SQVTM, ANQGSEA. This TCR came from a woman under 30 in good health and CMV-seronegative. The sample comprised PBMCs. J is TRBJ2-1 and V is TRBV29-1; weak D call: TRBD1 (5 bases). The CDR3 sequence: CSVEGTRVQQFF. CDR3 in DNA: TGCAGCGTTGAAGGGACACGGGTCCAGCAGTTCTTC.